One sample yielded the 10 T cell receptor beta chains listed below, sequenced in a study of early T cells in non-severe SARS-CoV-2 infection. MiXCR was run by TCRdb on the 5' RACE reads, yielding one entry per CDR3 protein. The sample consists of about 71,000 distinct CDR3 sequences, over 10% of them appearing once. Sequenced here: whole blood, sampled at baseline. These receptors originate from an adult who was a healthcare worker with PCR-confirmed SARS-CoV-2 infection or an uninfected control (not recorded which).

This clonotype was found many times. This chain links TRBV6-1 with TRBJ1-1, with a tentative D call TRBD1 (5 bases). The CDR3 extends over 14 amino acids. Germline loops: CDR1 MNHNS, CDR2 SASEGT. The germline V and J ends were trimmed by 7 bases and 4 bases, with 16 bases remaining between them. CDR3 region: CASTPTRGGTEAFF. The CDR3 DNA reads TGTGCCAGCACCCCGACAAGGGGAGGCACTGAAGCTTTCTTT.

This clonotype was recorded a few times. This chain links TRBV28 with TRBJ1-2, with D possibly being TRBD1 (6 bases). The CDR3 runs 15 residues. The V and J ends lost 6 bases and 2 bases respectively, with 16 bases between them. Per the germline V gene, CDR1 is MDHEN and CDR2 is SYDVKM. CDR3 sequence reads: CASRIGGRDNYGYTF. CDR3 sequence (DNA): TGTGCCAGCAGGATAGGGGGAAGAGACAACTATGGCTACACCTTC.

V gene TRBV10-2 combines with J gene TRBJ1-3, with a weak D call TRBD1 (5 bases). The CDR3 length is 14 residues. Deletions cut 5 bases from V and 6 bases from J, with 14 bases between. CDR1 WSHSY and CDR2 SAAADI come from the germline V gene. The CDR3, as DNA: TGCGCCAGCAGTACGACAGCGCGGATAAACACCATATATTTT. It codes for CASSTTARINTIYF.

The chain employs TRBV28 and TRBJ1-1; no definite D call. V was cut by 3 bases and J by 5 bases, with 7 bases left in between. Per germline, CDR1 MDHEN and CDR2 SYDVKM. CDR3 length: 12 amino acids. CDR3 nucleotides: TGTGCCAGCAGTTTCGCGGGGACTGAAGCTTTCTTT. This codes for CASSFAGTEAFF.

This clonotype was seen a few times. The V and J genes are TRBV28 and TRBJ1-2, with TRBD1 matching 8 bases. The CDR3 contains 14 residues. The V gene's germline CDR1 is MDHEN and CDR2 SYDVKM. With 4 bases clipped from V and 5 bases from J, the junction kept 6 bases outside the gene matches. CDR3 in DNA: TGTGCCAGCAGTTGGGGGGGACAGGCATATGGCTACACCTTC. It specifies CASSWGGQAYGYTF.

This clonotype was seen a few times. CDR3 amino acids: CASSGGRDYGYTF. CDR3 coding DNA: TGTGCCAGCAGCGGAGGCAGAGACTATGGCTACACCTTC. The rearrangement joins TRBV9 to TRBJ1-2; D remains unclear. The CDR3 spans 13 residues. V was cut by 3 bases and J by 3 bases, with 9 bases left in between. The V gene's germline CDR1 is SGDLS and CDR2 YYNGEE.

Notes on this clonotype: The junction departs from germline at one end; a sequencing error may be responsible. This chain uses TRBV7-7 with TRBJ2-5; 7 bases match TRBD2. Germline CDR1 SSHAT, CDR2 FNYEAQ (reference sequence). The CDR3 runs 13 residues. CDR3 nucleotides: TGTGCTAGCAGCTTGCGGGGGTCAGAGACCCAGTACTTC. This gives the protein CASSLRGSETQYF.

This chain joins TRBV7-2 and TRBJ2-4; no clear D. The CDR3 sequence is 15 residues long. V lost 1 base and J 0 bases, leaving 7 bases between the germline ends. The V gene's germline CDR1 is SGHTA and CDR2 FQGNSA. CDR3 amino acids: CASSLGTLAKNIQYF. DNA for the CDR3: TGTGCCAGCAGCTTAGGGACCCTAGCCAAAAACATTCAGTACTTC.

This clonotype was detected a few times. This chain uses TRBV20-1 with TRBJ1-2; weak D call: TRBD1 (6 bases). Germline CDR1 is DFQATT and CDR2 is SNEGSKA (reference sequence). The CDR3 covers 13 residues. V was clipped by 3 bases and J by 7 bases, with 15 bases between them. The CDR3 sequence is CSASLGGRFGYTF. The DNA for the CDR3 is TGCAGTGCTAGCCTCGGGGGGCGTTTTGGCTACACCTTC.

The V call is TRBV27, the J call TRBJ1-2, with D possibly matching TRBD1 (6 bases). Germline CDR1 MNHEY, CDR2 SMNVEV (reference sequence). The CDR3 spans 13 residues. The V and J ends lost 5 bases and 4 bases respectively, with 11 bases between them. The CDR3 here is CASSPGGTYGYTF. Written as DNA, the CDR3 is TGTGCCAGCAGTCCGGGGGGCACCTATGGCTACACCTTC.